These 29 T cell receptor beta chains were sequenced from one sample in a study of blood T cell repertoires in COVID-19. Method: immunoSEQ multiplex PCR; TCRdb's copy keeps in-frame clones and lacks some. Among 150,000 to 200,000 clones listed, 80% to 85% were seen once. Sequences were obtained from peripheral blood. The origin of the receptors is a human donor with acute or convalescent COVID-19. The donor label of this sample is uncertain.

The chain employs TRBV3-1 (or the pseudogene TRBV3-2) and TRBJ2-2, with 8 nucleotides matching TRBD2. This CDR3 contains 15 residues. The junction had 13 bases not matched to a gene; V was cut back by 9 bases and J by 7 bases. Germline assignment: CDR1 LGHDT and CDR2 YNNKEL (reference sequence). The CDR3 sequence: CASLGHGGRSGELFF. As DNA, the CDR3 is TGTGCCAGTCTGGGGCACGGCGGGAGGAGCGGGGAGCTGTTTTTT.

The rearrangement joins TRBV6-5 to TRBJ1-2; 7 bases agree with TRBD1. With 10 bases clipped from V and 2 bases from J, the junction kept 4 bases outside the gene matches. Per the germline V gene, CDR1 is MNHEY and CDR2 is SVGAGI. The CDR3 is 12 residues long. Here the CDR3 reads CANQQGNYGYTF. CDR3 in DNA: TGTGCCAACCAACAGGGGAACTATGGCTACACCTTC.

The chain joins TRBV6-5 to TRBJ1-1; 7 bases align to TRBD1. V lost 4 bases and J lost 5; bases outside the gene matches: 13. Germline-derived CDR1 and CDR2 are MNHEY and SVGAGI. CDR3 length: 16 amino acids. CDR3 region: CASSSLFPTGRTEAFF. CDR3 DNA: TGTGCCAGCAGTTCCCTATTCCCGACAGGGCGGACTGAAGCTTTCTTT.

The DNA for the CDR3 is TGTGCCAGTAGTAGTCTGGGGAGCCCCTACAATGAGCAGTTCTTC. Protein: CASSSLGSPYNEQFF. J is TRBJ2-1 and V is TRBV19; maybe TRBD2 (5 bases). The CDR3 runs to 15 residues. The ends were cut back, 4 bases at V and 2 bases at J, with 12 bases in the middle. Germline V gene lookup returns CDR1 LNHDA and CDR2 SQIVND (reference sequence).

The chain uses TRBV6-5 and TRBJ2-3; D ambiguous. This CDR3 has 14 residues. CDR1 is MNHEY and CDR2 is SVGAGI in the germline V gene. With 2 bases removed from V and 0 bases from J, the gap between germline ends came to 6 bases. Written as DNA, the CDR3 is TGTGCCAGCAGTTACGTTCAGAGCACAGATACGCAGTATTTT. It yields the protein CASSYVQSTDTQYF.

This clone appeared a single time. This chain joins TRBV18 and TRBJ2-5; 8 bases fit TRBD2. Germline lookup yields CDR1 KGHSH and CDR2 LQKENI. This CDR3 has 16 amino acids. After removal of 2 bases from V and 1 base from J, the junction contained 6 bases not matched to a gene. The CDR3 coding sequence is TGTGCCAGCTCACCAAAGATTACTAGCGGCCAAGAGACCCAGTACTTC. This encodes CASSPKITSGQETQYF.

V usage is TRBV10-3 and J usage is TRBJ2-5; a possible D gene is TRBD2 (5 bases). V was trimmed by 2 bases and J by 1 base, leaving 8 bases between them. The CDR3 runs 14 residues. Per germline, CDR1 ENHRY and CDR2 SYGVKD. In DNA, the CDR3 is TGTGCCATCAGTGAGCGTGGAGGCCAAGAGACCCAGTACTTC. This translates into CAISERGGQETQYF.

The rearrangement links TRBV5-1 to TRBJ2-7; 8 bases fit TRBD2. CDR3 length equals 12 residues. Per the germline V gene, CDR1 is SGHRS and CDR2 is YFSETQ. V lost 4 bases and J lost 3; bases outside the gene matches: 0. CDR3 in amino acids: CASSRGGYEQYF. CDR3 in DNA: TGCGCCAGCAGCCGGGGGGGCTACGAGCAGTACTTC.

The chain combines TRBV2 with TRBJ2-7, with 9 bases matching TRBD2. Germline V lookup: CDR1 SNHLY, CDR2 FYNNEI. This CDR3 comprises 15 residues. V lost 5 bases, J lost 4 bases, and 9 bases stayed unmatched. The chain's CDR3 is CASSPSASGVYEQYF. As DNA, the CDR3 is TGTGCCAGCAGTCCCTCGGCTAGCGGGGTGTACGAGCAGTACTTC. Full variable domain (rest looked up from reference TRBV2 and TRBJ2-7): EPEVTQTPSHQVTQMGQEVILRCVPISNHLYFYWYRQILGQKVEFLVSFYNNEISEKSEIFDDQFSVERPDGSNFTLKIRSTKLEDSAMYFCASSPSASGVYEQYFGPGTRLTVT.

The J gene is TRBJ2-2, the V gene TRBV7-3; 15 bases are a match to TRBD2. CDR1 and CDR2 (germline): SGHTA, FQGTGA. V was pared by 3 bases and J by 7 bases, with 6 bases of the junction left unmatched. This CDR3 comprises 17 residues. This CDR3 is CASSLGLAGGVVGELFF. In nucleotides, the CDR3 is TGTGCCAGCAGCTTGGGACTAGCGGGAGGAGTAGTCGGGGAGCTGTTTTTT.

The sample holds one count of this clone. V and J are TRBV18 and TRBJ1-6; D is uncertain. The V and J ends lost 0 bases and 0 bases respectively, with 6 bases between them. The CDR3 length is 16 residues. Germline V gene sequence: CDR1 KGHSH, CDR2 LQKENI. The chain's CDR3 is CASSPPGSSYNSPLHF. Written as DNA, the CDR3 is TGTGCCAGCTCACCACCTGGTAGCTCCTATAATTCACCCCTCCACTTT.

V gene TRBV30 combines with J gene TRBJ1-5; TRBD1 aligns across 9 bases. V gave up 1 base and J gave up 5 bases; unmatched junction bases: 3. This CDR3 has 14 residues. Germline loops: CDR1 GTSNPN, CDR2 SVGIG (reference sequence). The CDR3 is CAWSGGQGDQPQHF. In DNA, the CDR3 is TGTGCCTGGAGTGGGGGACAGGGCGATCAGCCCCAGCATTTT.

The V call is TRBV4-1, the J call TRBJ2-1; 10 bases align to TRBD1. Trimming cost V 0 bases and J 14 bases; bases outside gene matches: 4. This CDR3 has 13 amino acids. Germline CDR1 and CDR2: MGHRA and YSYEKL. The CDR3, as DNA: TGCGCCAGCAGCCAAGATAGAGGGACAGGGGAGTTCTTC. It codes for CASSQDRGTGEFF.

V is TRBV7-8 and J is TRBJ1-4; no definite D call. There are 13 residues in the CDR3. Trimming cost V 9 bases and J 7 bases, with 15 bases left between them. Germline assignment: CDR1 SGHVS and CDR2 FQNEAQ. CDR3 coding DNA: TGTGCCAGTGGTGGCCGGGTTGGTGAAAAACTGTTTTTT. This sequence encodes CASGGRVGEKLFF. Looking up the rest from reference TRBV7-8 and TRBJ1-4 gives the full variable domain: GAGVSQSPRYKVAKRGQDVALRCDPISGHVSLFWYQQALGQGPEFLTYFQNEAQLDKSGLPSDRFFAERPEGSVSTLKIQRTQQEDSAVYLCASGGRVGEKLFFGSGTQLSVL.

The chain joins TRBV30 to TRBJ2-5; perhaps TRBD1 as D (6 bases). CDR3 length: 13 residues. CDR1 is GTSNPN and CDR2 is SVGIG in the germline V gene (reference sequence). V was clipped by 3 bases and J by 5 bases, with 13 bases between them. The CDR3 reads CAWRSGDRETQYF. CDR3 bases: TGTGCCTGGAGATCAGGGGACCGTGAGACCCAGTACTTC.

The rearrangement links TRBV10-3 to TRBJ2-2; unclear D gene. CDR1 ENHRY and CDR2 SYGVKD come from the germline V gene. The length of the CDR3 is 15 residues. Trimming pared 6 bases from V and 1 base from J, leaving 12 bases between. Here the CDR3 DNA reads TGTGCCATCAGGGCGACGGGTCTGAACACCGGGGAGCTGTTTTTT. It yields the protein CAIRATGLNTGELFF.

The V and J genes are TRBV6-6 and TRBJ2-7; TRBD1 is a possible D gene (5 bases). V was trimmed by 7 bases and J by 7 bases, leaving 23 bases between them. CDR1 is MNHNY, CDR2 SVGAGI, per germline (reference sequence). This CDR3 is 15 amino acids long. The CDR3 here is CASTTGSRANGEQYF. CDR3 DNA sequence: TGTGCCAGCACCACCGGGTCCAGGGCCAATGGGGAGCAGTACTTC.

The chain joins TRBV3-1 (or the pseudogene TRBV3-2) to TRBJ2-3, with D uncertain. This CDR3 region has 12 residues. Germline V gives CDR1 LGHDT, CDR2 YNNKEL (reference sequence). The V end was cut by 0 bases, the J end by 6 bases, with 4 bases between. Here the CDR3 DNA reads TGTGCCAGCAGCCAAGATTCGGATACGCAGTATTTT. Translation gives CASSQDSDTQYF.

This clone was observed a single time. Here the CDR3 DNA reads TGTGCCAGCAGTTACGGCGGACAGGGAGGTGAAAAACTGTTTTTT. Translated: CASSYGGQGGEKLFF. The chain has TRBV6-5 and TRBJ1-4; the match to TRBD1 covers 8 bases. The junction had 6 bases not matched to a gene; V was cut back by 2 bases and J by 7 bases. This CDR3 has 15 residues. Germline CDR1 MNHEY, CDR2 SVGAGI.

This clone was detected only once. V gene TRBV19 combines with J gene TRBJ2-1; TRBD2 matches 8 bases. This CDR3 region has 14 residues. The V segment lost 1 base and the J segment 6 bases; nucleotides outside the gene matches: 2. CDR1 LNHDA and CDR2 SQIVND come from the germline V gene (reference sequence). CDR3 coding DNA: TGTGCCAGTAGTATAGCAGCGGGAGTCAATGAGCAGTTCTTC. It yields the protein CASSIAAGVNEQFF.

This clone has just one count. The genes are TRBV7-3 and TRBJ1-1, with a possible D match to TRBD1 (6 bases). Germline V lookup: CDR1 SGHTA, CDR2 FQGTGA. This CDR3 spans 14 amino acids. Trimming removed 6 bases from V and 0 bases from J, with 11 bases in between. CDR3 DNA sequence: TGTGCCAGCAGACTCGGGGGGCTGAACACTGAAGCTTTCTTT. Translated: CASRLGGLNTEAFF.

With respect to this clone: One end of the junction is discordant with germline, which a read error may explain. The chain employs TRBV5-4 and TRBJ2-1; D ambiguous. This CDR3 spans 11 amino acids. Germline CDR1 and CDR2: SGHNT and YYREEE (reference sequence). In DNA, the CDR3 is TGTGCCAGCAGTTTGGGCTCGGGTTGGCTCTTC. Translation gives CASSLGSGWLF.

This clone occurred once. V usage is TRBV5-5 and J usage is TRBJ1-5; possible D gene TRBD1, 5 bases. With 4 bases removed from V and 1 base from J, the gap between germline ends came to 15 bases. The germline V gene encodes CDR1 SGHKS and CDR2 YYEKEE (reference sequence). CDR3 length: 16 amino acids. The CDR3 spells CASSPVSGVSNQPQHF. CDR3 nucleotide sequence: TGTGCCAGCAGCCCAGTCTCGGGGGTAAGCAATCAGCCCCAGCATTTT.

The V and J genes are TRBV11-2 and TRBJ2-1; a weak D match, TRBD1 (6 bases). The germline V gene encodes CDR1 SGHAT and CDR2 FQNNGV. This CDR3 has 14 residues. V lost 5 bases and J lost 9, with 17 bases in between. CDR3 region: CASSGLQGEGEQFF. DNA for the CDR3: TGTGCCAGCAGCGGATTACAGGGCGAGGGTGAGCAGTTCTTC.

The rearrangement uses TRBV5-1 and TRBJ1-2, with D tentatively TRBD1 (5 bases). From germline, CDR1 is SGHRS and CDR2 YFSETQ. V lost 3 bases to trimming and J lost 3 bases, with 18 bases between them. This CDR3 contains 16 residues. CDR3 DNA: TGCGCCAGCAGCTGGGATGGTGTCACGGGGGACTATGGCTACACCTTC. Its protein product is CASSWDGVTGDYGYTF.

The chain couples TRBV10-3 to TRBJ2-2, with 13 bases fitting TRBD2. Trimming at V came to 5 bases and at J to 4 bases, leaving 10 bases not matched to a gene. Germline V gene data show CDR1 as ENHRY and CDR2 as SYGVKD. There are 18 residues in the CDR3. CDR3 region: CAISSSPGLAGFTGELFF. The DNA for the CDR3 is TGTGCCATCAGTTCCTCTCCGGGACTAGCGGGGTTCACCGGGGAGCTGTTTTTT.

The chain uses TRBV5-1 and TRBJ2-1; 10 nucleotides line up with TRBD2. CDR3 length: 14 amino acids. The V gene's germline CDR1 is SGHRS and CDR2 YFSETQ. V shed 7 bases, J shed 4 bases, and the junction held 5 bases outside the gene matches. CDR3 in DNA: TGCGCCAGCCGGGCTAGCGGGAGTTACAATGAGCAGTTCTTC. Its translation: CASRASGSYNEQFF.

The V call is TRBV5-1, the J call TRBJ2-2, with D possibly being TRBD1 (7 bases). The CDR3 contains 15 residues. The germline V gene has CDR1 SGHRS and CDR2 YFSETQ. Trimming left V 6 bases short and J 4 bases short, with 16 bases between. CDR3 sequence reads: CASTLGQGGTGELFF. The DNA of the CDR3 is TGCGCCAGCACTCTGGGGCAGGGGGGCACCGGGGAGCTGTTTTTT.

J is TRBJ1-2 and V is TRBV11-2; 7 positions agree with TRBD1. The CDR3 is made up of 16 amino acids. V trimming: 5 bases; J trimming: 0 bases; junction bases outside the gene matches: 9. Germline V CDR1 and CDR2: SGHAT, FQNNGV. The CDR3 bases are TGTGCCAGCAGCCGAATCACAGGGGCGACTAACTATGGCTACACCTTC. It specifies CASSRITGATNYGYTF.